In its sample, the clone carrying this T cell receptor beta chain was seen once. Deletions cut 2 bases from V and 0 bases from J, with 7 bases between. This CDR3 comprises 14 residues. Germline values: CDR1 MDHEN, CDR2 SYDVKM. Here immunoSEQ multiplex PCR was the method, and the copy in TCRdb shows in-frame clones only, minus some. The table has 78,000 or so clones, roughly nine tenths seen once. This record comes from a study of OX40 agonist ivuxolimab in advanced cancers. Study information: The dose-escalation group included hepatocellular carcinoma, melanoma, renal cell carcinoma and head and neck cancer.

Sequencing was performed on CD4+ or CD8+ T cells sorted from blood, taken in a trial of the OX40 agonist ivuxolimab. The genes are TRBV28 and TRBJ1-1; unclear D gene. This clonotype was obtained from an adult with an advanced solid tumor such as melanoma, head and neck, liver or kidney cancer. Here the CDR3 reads CASSLNDLNTEAFF. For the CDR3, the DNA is TGTGCCAGCAGTTTAAATGACCTGAACACTGAAGCTTTCTTT.